This TCR beta chain was profiled in a study of cytomegalovirus exposure and HLA in healthy donors. Study-level results: With high specificity and sensitivity, the classifier reportedly diagnosed cytomegalovirus status.

Per the germline V gene, CDR1 is KGHSH and CDR2 is LQKENI. This CDR3 region has 14 residues. V was clipped by 3 bases and J by 2 bases, with 10 bases between them. The PCR employed 60 Vbeta primers together with 13 Jbeta primers. Clones were sequenced by immunoSEQ multiplex PCR, and TCRdb holds only the in-frame ones, with some missing. The sample includes about 200,000 clones, 75% to 85% of them seen just once. To note about this clone: Its antigen is as yet unknown.

This sequence originates from a girl between 5 and 17 years old in good health and CMV-seropositive. This chain joins TRBV18 and TRBJ2-5; D perhaps matches TRBD2 (5 bases). The sample consisted of PBMCs. The CDR3 bases are TGTGCCAGCTCACCGGTTAGGACTCAAGAGACCCAGTACTTC. Translating gives CASSPVRTQETQYF.